This TCR beta chain was recorded in a study of T cell responses to AZD1222 COVID-19 vaccine. Libraries were prepared by immunoSEQ multiplex PCR; TCRdb keeps only in-frame clonotypes and omits some of them. Found here are 150,000 to 200,000 clones, less than 95% of them singletons; the top ten hold 0.6% to 0.7%. This CDR3 comprises 15 residues. The junction had 7 bases not matched to a gene; V was cut back by 2 bases and J by 2 bases. Germline V gene lookup returns CDR1 SGHRS and CDR2 YFSETQ. The origin of this receptor is an adult in good health. Specimen: peripheral blood, collected on day 0 of AZD1222 vaccination. This chain links TRBV5-1 with TRBJ2-7; 7 nucleotides match TRBD2. The CDR3 nucleotides are TGCGCCAGCAGCTTCCCTGAGGGAGGGACCTACGAGCAGTACTTC. It translates to CASSFPEGGTYEQYF.